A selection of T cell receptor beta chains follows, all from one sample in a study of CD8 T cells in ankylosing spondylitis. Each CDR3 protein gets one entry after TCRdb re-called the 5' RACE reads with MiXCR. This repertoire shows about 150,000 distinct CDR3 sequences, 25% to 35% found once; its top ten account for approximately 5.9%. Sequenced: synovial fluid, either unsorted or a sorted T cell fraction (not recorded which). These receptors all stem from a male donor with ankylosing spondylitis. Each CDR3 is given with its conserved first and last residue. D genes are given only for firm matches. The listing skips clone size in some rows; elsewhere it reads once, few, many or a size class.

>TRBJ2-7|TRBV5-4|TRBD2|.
CASSLDPSGSYEQYF
TGTGCCAGCAGCTTGGATCCTAGCGGGAGCTACGAGCAGTACTTC
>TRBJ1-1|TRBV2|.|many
CASSTRTRNTEAFF
TGTGCCAGCAGTACCCGGACCAGGAACACTGAAGCTTTCTTT
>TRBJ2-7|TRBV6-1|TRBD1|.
CASSNRGITYEQYF
TGTGCCAGCAGCAACAGGGGGATCACCTACGAGCAGTACTTC
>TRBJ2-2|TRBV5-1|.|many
CASSLVVTGELFF
TGCGCCAGCAGCTTGGTGGTCACCGGGGAGCTGTTTTTT
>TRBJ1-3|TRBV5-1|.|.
CASRWDSGNTIYF
TGCGCCAGCAGATGGGACTCTGGAAACACCATATATTTT
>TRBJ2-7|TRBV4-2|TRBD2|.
CASSPEGVWTSGSRNEQYF
TGTGCCAGCAGCCCTGAGGGGGTTTGGACTAGCGGGAGCCGTAACGAGCAGTACTTC
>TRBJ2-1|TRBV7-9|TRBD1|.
CASRQGQGEGEQFF
TGTGCCAGCAGACAAGGACAGGGAGAAGGTGAGCAGTTCTTC
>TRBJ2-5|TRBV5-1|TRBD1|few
CASSGRDRGKTGQETQYF
TGCGCCAGCAGCGGACGGGACAGGGGAAAGACGGGACAAGAGACCCAGTACTTC
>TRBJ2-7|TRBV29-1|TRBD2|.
CSVLAGRNEQYF
TGCAGCGTGCTAGCGGGAAGGAACGAGCAGTACTTC
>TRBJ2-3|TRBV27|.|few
CASSLYGTDTQYF
TGTGCCAGCAGTTTATACGGCACAGATACGCAGTATTTT
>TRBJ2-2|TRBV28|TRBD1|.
CASRRDSYTGELFF
TGTGCCAGCAGACGGGACAGCTACACCGGGGAGCTGTTTTTT
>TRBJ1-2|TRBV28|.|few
CASSFSASGYTF
TGTGCCAGCAGTTTCTCGGCCAGTGGCTACACCTTC
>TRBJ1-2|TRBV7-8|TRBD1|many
CASSRQTAGGSGYGYTF
TGTGCCAGCAGCCGACAAACCGCAGGGGGCTCGGGCTATGGCTACACCTTC
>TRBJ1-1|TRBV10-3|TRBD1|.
CAISPRPGQGLPGNTEAFF
TGTGCCATCAGCCCAAGACCGGGACAGGGCCTTCCCGGGAACACTGAAGCTTTCTTT
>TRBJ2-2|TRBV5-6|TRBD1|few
CASSFSDRGAGELFF
TGTGCCAGCAGCTTTAGCGACAGGGGGGCCGGGGAGCTGTTTTTT
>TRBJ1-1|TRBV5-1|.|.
CASSHNTEAFF
TGCGCCAGCAGCCACAACACTGAAGCTTTCTTT
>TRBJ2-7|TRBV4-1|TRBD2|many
CASSQDGSEASGGKRGEQYF
TGCGCCAGCAGCCAAGATGGGTCGGAGGCCAGCGGGGGTAAACGGGGCGAGCAGTACTTC
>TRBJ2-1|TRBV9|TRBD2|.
CASSVTSGGLGYNEQFF
TGTGCCAGCAGCGTGACTAGCGGGGGGTTGGGCTACAATGAGCAGTTCTTC
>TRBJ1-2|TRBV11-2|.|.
CASSLAGTQARGYTF
TGTGCCAGCAGCTTAGCCGGGACCCAAGCGAGGGGCTACACCTTC
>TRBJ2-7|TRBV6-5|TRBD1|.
CASSYSTPDRAYEQYF
TGTGCCAGCAGTTACTCAACCCCTGACAGGGCCTACGAGCAGTACTTC
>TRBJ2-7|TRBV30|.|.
CAWGQGTYEQYF
TGTGCCTGGGGGCAGGGCACCTACGAGCAGTACTTC
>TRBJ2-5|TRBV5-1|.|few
CASRDWLQETQYF
TGCGCCAGCCGGGACTGGCTACAAGAGACCCAGTACTTC
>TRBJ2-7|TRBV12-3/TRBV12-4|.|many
CASSLGGRGQYF
TGTGCCAGCAGTTTGGGGGGGCGGGGGCAGTACTTC
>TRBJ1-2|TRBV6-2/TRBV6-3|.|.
CASSPSVQAARYGYTF
TGTGCCAGCAGTCCATCTGTCCAGGCAGCTCGCTATGGCTACACCTTC
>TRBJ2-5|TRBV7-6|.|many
CASSNRDPKETQYF
TGTGCCAGCAGCAACCGGGACCCGAAAGAGACCCAGTACTTC
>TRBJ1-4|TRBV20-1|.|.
CSADARRQGDEKLFF
TGCAGTGCTGACGCTCGGAGGCAGGGAGATGAAAAACTGTTTTTT
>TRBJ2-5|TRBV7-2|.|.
CASSLLSVRRETQYF
TGTGCCAGCAGCTTACTGTCAGTACGGCGAGAGACCCAGTACTTC
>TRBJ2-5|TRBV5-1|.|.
CASSLAPSPRETQYF
TGCGCCAGCAGCTTGGCGCCCAGCCCCCGAGAGACCCAGTACTTC
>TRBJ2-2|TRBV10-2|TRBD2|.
CASSIAGGPTGELFF
TGCGCCAGCAGTATAGCGGGGGGGCCCACCGGGGAGCTGTTTTTT
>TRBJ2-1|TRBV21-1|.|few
CASSKVVTNYNEQFF
TGTGCCAGCAGCAAAGTGGTTACTAACTACAATGAGCAGTTCTTC
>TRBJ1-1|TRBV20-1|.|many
CSAVFSYLAFF
TGCAGTGCAGTCTTTTCCTATTTAGCTTTCTTT
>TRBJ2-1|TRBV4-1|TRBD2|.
CASSHGLAYNEQFF
TGCGCCAGCAGCCACGGACTAGCCTACAATGAGCAGTTCTTC
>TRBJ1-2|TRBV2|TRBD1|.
CASSEGFGTGSNYGYTF
TGTGCCAGCAGTGAGGGATTTGGGACAGGGTCTAACTATGGCTACACCTTC
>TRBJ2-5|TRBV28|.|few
CASTGTVETQYF
TGTGCCAGCACCGGGACCGTAGAGACCCAGTACTTC
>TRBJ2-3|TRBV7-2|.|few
CASTSTADTQYF
TGTGCCAGCACGTCGACTGCAGATACGCAGTATTTT
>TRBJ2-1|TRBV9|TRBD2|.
CASSPRLAGGKHNNEQFF
TGTGCCAGCAGCCCAAGGCTAGCGGGAGGGAAGCACAACAATGAGCAGTTCTTC
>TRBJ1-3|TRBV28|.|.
CASAQGPGNTIYF
TGTGCCAGCGCGCAGGGGCCTGGAAACACCATATATTTT
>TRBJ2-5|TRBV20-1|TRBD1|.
CSATGGAGQETQYF
TGCAGTGCTACAGGGGGCGCGGGGCAAGAGACCCAGTACTTC
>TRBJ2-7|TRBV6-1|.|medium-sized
CASSEKSYEQYF
TGTGCCAGCAGTGAAAAAAGCTACGAGCAGTACTTC
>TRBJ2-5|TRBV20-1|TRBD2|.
CSGRGGQETQYF
TGCAGTGGTCGCGGGGGTCAAGAGACCCAGTACTTC